The T cell receptor (beta chain) described here comes from a study of blood T cell repertoires in COVID-19. Study-level information: From the United States, Italy and Spain came samples of acute and convalescent COVID-19.

The assay was immunoSEQ multiplex PCR, and TCRdb's table has in-frame clones only and misses some. This sample has 350,000 or so clones, with roughly 90% found just once. There are 16 residues in the CDR3. Trimming at V came to 0 bases and at J to 5 bases, leaving 7 bases not matched to a gene. The germline V gene encodes CDR1 SGHTA and CDR2 FQGTGA. The specimen was peripheral blood. The rearrangement uses TRBV7-3 and TRBJ2-3; 8 bases agree with TRBD2. The receptor was isolated from a woman aged 60 to 75 with COVID-19, enrolled during active disease. The CDR3 DNA follows: TGTGCCAGCAGCTTAACAAGAGCGGGGGCGGGAGATACGCAGTATTTT. Its translation is CASSLTRAGAGDTQYF.